The clone carrying this TCR beta chain was recorded many times. Its cognate antigen is unknown. This entry comes from a study of T-cell reconstitution after alpha-beta-depleted transplantation in children. General observations from the study: By about two months after transplant, alpha-beta T cells reportedly arose from several hundred graft clones that had expanded.

TCRbeta library preparation incorporated unique molecular identifiers. TCRdb processed the PCR reads anew with MiXCR; each CDR3 protein has one entry. This table holds 200,000 to 250,000 distinct CDR3 sequences, approximately 11% found once. The sample was PBMCs, taken before TCRalphabeta/CD19-depleted stem cell transplant. The clonotype comes from a child under two years old with acute myeloid leukemia, due to receive a stem cell transplant.

In DNA form, the CDR3 reads TGTGCCAGCAGCTTTGTGGGCACTGAAGCTTTCTTT. This codes for CASSFVGTEAFF. This chain uses TRBV7-9 with TRBJ1-1, with D unclear. V was cut by 3 bases and J by 4 bases, with 6 bases left in between. CDR3 length: 12 amino acids. Germline-derived CDR1 and CDR2 are SEHNR and FQNEAQ (reference sequence).